This TCR beta chain was documented in a study of blood T cell repertoires in COVID-19. As for the study in general: Donors in the United States, Italy and Spain gave samples during acute or convalescent COVID-19.

TCRdb's table, derived via immunoSEQ multiplex PCR, lists solely in-frame clones and lacks some. Among fewer than 250,000 clones listed, 70% to 90% were seen once. V dropped 0 bases and J dropped 8 bases, with 8 bases sitting between them. Germline V gene lookup returns CDR1 MNHEY and CDR2 SVGAGI. The CDR3 is 14 residues long. The sequence came from a man aged 25 to 40 who had recovered from COVID-19. Sequenced sample: PBMCs or T cells enriched from blood (not recorded which). The chain has TRBV6-5 and TRBJ1-6, with D possibly TRBD1 on 6 matching bases. CDR3 protein: CASSYSGADSPLHF. DNA for the CDR3: TGTGCCAGCAGTTACTCGGGGGCCGATTCACCCCTCCACTTT.